This record concerns one TCR beta chain sequence. Some clones are missing from TCRdb's copy, which holds only in-frame ones; the method was immunoSEQ multiplex PCR. The sample has around 100,000 clones, approximately 91% seen once. The sample belongs to a study of T cell changes during pregnancy in multiple sclerosis. The sequence came from a female donor with multiple sclerosis, enrolled in a pregnancy study. Sequencing was performed on peripheral blood, taken after pregnancy.

In DNA form, the CDR3 reads TGTGCCAGCAGCTTAGCTGTCTCTGGAAACACCATATATTTT. The encoded protein is CASSLAVSGNTIYF. This rearrangement joins TRBV13 to TRBJ1-3; D is unresolved. Trimming cost V 1 base and J 0 bases, with 4 bases left between them. The germline gives CDR1 PRHDT, CDR2 FYEKMQ (reference sequence). The CDR3 consists of 14 residues.